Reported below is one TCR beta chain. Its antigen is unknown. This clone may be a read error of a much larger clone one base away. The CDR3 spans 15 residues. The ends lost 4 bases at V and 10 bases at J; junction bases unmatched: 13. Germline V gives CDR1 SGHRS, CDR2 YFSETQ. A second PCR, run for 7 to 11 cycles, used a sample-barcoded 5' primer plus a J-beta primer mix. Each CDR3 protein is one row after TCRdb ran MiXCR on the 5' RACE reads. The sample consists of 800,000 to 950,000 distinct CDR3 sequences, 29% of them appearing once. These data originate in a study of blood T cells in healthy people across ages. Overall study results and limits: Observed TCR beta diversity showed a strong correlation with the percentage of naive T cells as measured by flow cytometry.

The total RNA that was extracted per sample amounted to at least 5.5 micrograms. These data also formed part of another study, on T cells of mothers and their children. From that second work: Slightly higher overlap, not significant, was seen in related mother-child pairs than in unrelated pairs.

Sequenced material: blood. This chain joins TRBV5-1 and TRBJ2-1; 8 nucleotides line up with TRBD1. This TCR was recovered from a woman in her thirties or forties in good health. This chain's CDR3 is CASSIGQGRTSEQFF. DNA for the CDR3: TGCGCCAGCAGCATAGGACAGGGAAGAACTTCCGAGCAGTTCTTC.